These 17 T cell receptor beta chains originate from one sample sequenced in a study of blood T cell repertoires in COVID-19. Profiling relied on immunoSEQ multiplex PCR, and the TCRdb table lists in-frame clones only, not all of them. There are about 98,000 clones in the sample; around nine tenths occur only once, and 9% to 12% lies in the top ten. The source material was peripheral blood. The receptor set was obtained from a man aged 45-65 years with acute or convalescent COVID-19.

Here the CDR3 reads CASSAPFGGGSYEQYF. CDR3 bases: TGTGCCAGCAGTGCTCCCTTCGGAGGAGGGTCCTACGAGCAGTACTTC. The chain links TRBV6-4 to TRBJ2-7; a possible D gene is TRBD2 (6 bases). V lost 4 bases to trimming and J lost 1 base, with 17 bases between them. In germline, CDR1 is MRHNA, CDR2 SNTAGT. This CDR3 has 16 residues.

The rearrangement uses TRBV5-6 and TRBJ1-3; D unclear. V was clipped by 4 bases and J by 2 bases, with 10 bases between them. CDR1 SGHDT and CDR2 YYEEEE come from the germline V gene. CDR3 length: 14 amino acids. The CDR3 loop is CASSPYAAGNTIYF. The CDR3 DNA reads as TGTGCCAGCAGCCCATACGCGGCTGGAAACACCATATATTTT.

The J gene is TRBJ2-7, the V gene TRBV3-1 (or the pseudogene TRBV3-2); D is perhaps TRBD2 (5 bases). Germline lookup yields CDR1 LGHDT and CDR2 YNNKEL (reference sequence). V dropped 4 bases and J dropped 3 bases, with 10 bases sitting between them. The CDR3 totals 13 residues. CDR3 bases: TGTGCCAGCAGCCCCGGACTGATCTACGAGCAGTACTTC. Amino acid sequence: CASSPGLIYEQYF.

V usage is TRBV18 and J usage is TRBJ2-5, with 8 nucleotides matching TRBD1. In germline, CDR1 is KGHSH, CDR2 LQKENI. V was pared by 5 bases and J by 4 bases, with 6 bases of the junction left unmatched. The length of the CDR3 is 14 residues. For the CDR3, the DNA is TGTGCCAGCTCAGTAAGGACAGGGTCAGAGACCCAGTACTTC. Its protein is CASSVRTGSETQYF.

The V and J genes are TRBV6-5 and TRBJ1-5; D is uncertain. CDR3 size: 15 residues. Per germline, CDR1 MNHEY and CDR2 SVGAGI. Trimming stripped 6 bases from V and 0 bases from J, with 12 bases between. Written as DNA, the CDR3 is TGTGCCAGCAGCCCACTAGGGCATAGCAATCAGCCCCAGCATTTT. Amino acid sequence: CASSPLGHSNQPQHF.

The chain recombines TRBV3-1 (or the pseudogene TRBV3-2) with TRBJ2-2; D possibly corresponds to TRBD2 (5 bases). Trimming left V 6 bases short and J 4 bases short, with 12 bases between. CDR3 length: 14 amino acids. The germline V gene has CDR1 LGHDT and CDR2 YNNKEL (reference sequence). The CDR3 protein is CASSQMGSTGELFF. CDR3 coding DNA: TGTGCCAGCAGTCAAATGGGGAGCACCGGGGAGCTGTTTTTT.

The chain employs TRBV14 and TRBJ1-1, with a tentative D call TRBD1 (6 bases). V lost 3 bases and J 0 bases, leaving 11 bases between the germline ends. The CDR3 totals 15 residues. The germline gives CDR1 SGHDN, CDR2 FVKESK. The CDR3 nucleotides read TGTGCCAGCAGCCATCTTGACAGGATGAACACTGAAGCTTTCTTT. Protein sequence: CASSHLDRMNTEAFF.

The chain joins TRBV19 to TRBJ1-2; 8 nucleotides align to TRBD1. From germline, CDR1 is LNHDA and CDR2 SQIVND (reference sequence). The CDR3 runs to 14 residues. V dropped 6 bases and J dropped 8; count of bases not matched to a gene: 11. CDR3 sequence: CASRATGEARGYTF. CDR3 sequence (DNA): TGTGCCAGTAGGGCGACAGGGGAGGCTAGGGGCTACACCTTC.

V and J are TRBV29-1 and TRBJ2-1; 7 bases are shared with TRBD2. The CDR3 runs to 12 residues. After removal of 5 bases from V and 9 bases from J, the junction contained 7 bases not matched to a gene. Germline V gives CDR1 SQVTM, CDR2 ANQGSEA. The CDR3 sequence is CSVNWGGFEQFF. CDR3 nucleotide sequence: TGCAGCGTTAACTGGGGGGGTTTTGAGCAGTTCTTC.

CDR3 DNA sequence: TGTGCCAGCAGTGCTACAGGGGGCCCAATCTACGAGCAGTACTTC. This codes for CASSATGGPIYEQYF. The chain recombines TRBV2 with TRBJ2-7, with 9 nucleotides matching TRBD1. With 4 bases clipped from V and 3 bases from J, the junction kept 7 bases outside the gene matches. CDR1 and CDR2 from the germline V gene are SNHLY and FYNNEI. This CDR3 spans 15 amino acids.

V gene TRBV19 combines with J gene TRBJ2-1, with TRBD2 identical over 7 bases. CDR1 LNHDA and CDR2 SQIVND come from the germline V gene (reference sequence). This CDR3 spans 15 amino acids. V shed 4 bases and J 5 bases; nucleotides not matched to a gene: 8. CDR3 in amino acids: CASSTPGSGHNEQFF. DNA for the CDR3: TGTGCCAGTAGTACCCCGGGTAGCGGGCACAATGAGCAGTTCTTC.

This chain uses TRBV19 with TRBJ2-1; a weak D match, TRBD2 (6 bases). Germline values: CDR1 LNHDA, CDR2 SQIVND (reference sequence). The V end lost 4 bases, the J end lost 4 bases, and 14 bases lay between the germline ends. This CDR3 spans 15 amino acids. The CDR3 spells CASSRMLAQYNEQFF. CDR3 sequence (DNA): TGTGCCAGTAGTAGAATGCTAGCGCAATACAATGAGCAGTTCTTC.

The rearrangement uses TRBV5-5 and TRBJ2-1; 7 bases fit TRBD1. The trim removed 3 bases at V and 6 bases at J, leaving 0 bases unmatched. The V gene's germline CDR1 is SGHKS and CDR2 YYEKEE (reference sequence). The CDR3 is made up of 12 amino acids. The CDR3 is CASSWTGNEQFF. CDR3 in DNA: TGTGCCAGCAGCTGGACAGGCAATGAGCAGTTCTTC. The complete variable domain, with remaining parts taken from reference TRBV5-5 and TRBJ2-1, reads DAGVTQSPTHLIKTRGQQVTLRCSPISGHKSVSWYQQVLGQGPQFIFQYYEKEERGRGNFPDRFSARQFPNYSSELNVNALLLGDSALYLCASSWTGNEQFFGPGTRLTVL.

This clone was counted a few times. The chain couples TRBV5-6 to TRBJ2-1; 14 bases align to TRBD2. V shed 4 bases, J shed 5 bases, and the junction held 8 bases outside the gene matches. CDR3 length equals 17 residues. Per germline, CDR1 SGHDT and CDR2 YYEEEE. CDR3 sequence reads: CASSPGTSGRYDNEQFF. DNA for the CDR3: TGTGCCAGCAGCCCCGGGACTAGCGGGAGATATGACAATGAGCAGTTCTTC.

This chain connects TRBV5-6 to TRBJ1-5; 8 bases are shared with TRBD1. CDR1 SGHDT and CDR2 YYEEEE come from the germline V gene. This CDR3 contains 14 residues. Trimming removed 4 bases from V and 7 bases from J; junction bases left unmatched: 7. CDR3 amino acids: CASSLQGARQPQHF. CDR3 bases: TGTGCCAGCAGCCTCCAGGGGGCGAGACAGCCCCAGCATTTT.

J is TRBJ2-7 and V is TRBV6-5; 8 positions agree with TRBD2. V trimming: 6 bases; J trimming: 3 bases; junction bases outside the gene matches: 4. This CDR3 contains 13 residues. CDR1 MNHEY and CDR2 SVGAGI come from the germline V gene. This CDR3 is CASRGGTSYEQYF. CDR3 sequence (DNA): TGTGCCAGCAGAGGCGGGACTAGCTACGAGCAGTACTTC.

This chain uses TRBV10-1 with TRBJ2-7, with 8 bases identical to TRBD1. Germline V gene data show CDR1 as WNHNN and CDR2 as SYGVQD (reference sequence). CDR3 length: 13 residues. V dropped 7 bases and J dropped 2; count of bases not matched to a gene: 4. The CDR3 DNA is TGCGCCAGCACCGGACAGGGACCCTACGAGCAGTACTTC. Its protein is CASTGQGPYEQYF.